These 12 T cell receptor beta chains came from one sample sequenced in a study of CD8 T cells in Susac syndrome. When the RNA was reverse transcribed, random hexamers were used with an input of 0.5 to 1 ug. TCRdb reanalysed the immunoSEQ multiplex PCR reads using MiXCR and keeps one entry per CDR3 protein. The sample contains about 300,000 distinct CDR3 sequences, approximately 91% of which appear only once. Material: CD8+ T cells from PBMCs. The receptor set was obtained from a human donor with multiple sclerosis.

The chain employs TRBV20-1 and TRBJ2-3, with D maybe TRBD1 (5 bases). V lost 0 bases and J lost 3, with 13 bases in between. Per the germline V gene, CDR1 is DFQATT and CDR2 is SNEGSKA (reference sequence). The CDR3 sequence is 15 residues long. The CDR3 DNA is TGCAGTGCTAGAGATACAGGCAAGGAAACAGATACGCAGTATTTT. Protein sequence: CSARDTGKETDTQYF.

This clonotype showed up just once. V is TRBV2 and J is TRBJ2-1; a weak D match, TRBD1 (6 bases). The CDR3 has 14 amino acids. From germline, CDR1 is SNHLY and CDR2 FYNNEI. The ends were cut back, 7 bases at V and 5 bases at J, with 15 bases in the middle. The CDR3 is CASMGASRNNEQFF. For the CDR3, the DNA is TGTGCCAGCATGGGGGCTAGCAGAAACAATGAGCAGTTCTTC.

The rearrangement links TRBV6-4 to TRBJ2-7, with unresolved D. In germline, CDR1 is MRHNA, CDR2 SNTAGT. There are 14 residues in the CDR3. Trimming left V 10 bases short and J 3 bases short, with 19 bases between. The CDR3 here is CAIVEWGFYYEQYF. Written as DNA, the CDR3 is TGTGCCATAGTCGAATGGGGATTTTACTACGAGCAGTACTTC.

This chain links TRBV7-3 with TRBJ2-1, with D tentatively TRBD2 (5 bases). The CDR3 length is 15 residues. V was pared by 5 bases and J by 7 bases, with 18 bases between. Germline CDR1 and CDR2: SGHTA and FQGTGA. Here the CDR3 DNA reads TGTGCCAGCAGCCTTAACAGAGGGCTGATAAATGAGCAGTTCTTC. Protein product: CASSLNRGLINEQFF.

The CDR3 loop reads CSARDRSGQSYGYTF. The DNA for the CDR3 is TGCAGTGCTAGAGATCGAAGTGGACAGAGCTATGGCTACACCTTC. J is TRBJ1-2 and V is TRBV20-1, with a weak D call TRBD1 (6 bases). The CDR3 extends over 15 amino acids. From germline, CDR1 is DFQATT and CDR2 SNEGSKA (reference sequence). V shed 0 bases and J shed 4 bases, with 15 bases lying between them.

The rearrangement uses TRBV19 and TRBJ2-1; D is ambiguous. CDR1 is LNHDA and CDR2 is SQIVND in the germline V gene (reference sequence). The CDR3 is 12 amino acids. V lost 7 bases and J 6 bases, leaving 10 bases between the germline ends. CDR3 loop: CASTHSSNEQFF. In DNA, the CDR3 is TGTGCCAGTACCCACAGTAGCAATGAGCAGTTCTTC.

The chain uses TRBV28 and TRBJ2-1; 9 bases fit TRBD2. Germline V gene lookup returns CDR1 MDHEN and CDR2 SYDVKM. V shed 8 bases and J 2 bases; nucleotides not matched to a gene: 1. The CDR3 loop spans 13 amino acids. CDR3 in amino acids: CASGGGAYNEQFF. CDR3 DNA: TGTGCCAGCGGCGGGGGGGCCTACAATGAGCAGTTCTTC.

This clonotype occurred once. V and J are TRBV7-8 and TRBJ2-1; D gene unclear. The CDR3 has 17 amino acids. Germline V gene lookup returns CDR1 SGHVS and CDR2 FQNEAQ. Trimming removed 0 bases from V and 6 bases from J, with 18 bases in between. The CDR3 DNA reads TGTGCCAGCAGCTTAGCGGCAGGTGTATTAATATCCAATGAGCAGTTCTTC. Its protein is CASSLAAGVLISNEQFF.

The chain recombines TRBV14 with TRBJ2-3; TRBD2 might be the D (5 bases). The CDR3 has 15 residues. The V end lost 8 bases, the J end lost 2 bases, and 17 bases lay between the germline ends. CDR1 SGHDN and CDR2 FVKESK come from the germline V gene. The CDR3 sequence is CASGLATKNTDTQYF. The CDR3 nucleotides are TGTGCCAGCGGCCTAGCAACAAAAAACACAGATACGCAGTATTTT.

The genes are TRBV28 and TRBJ2-2; tentative D call: TRBD1 (6 bases). Per germline, CDR1 MDHEN and CDR2 SYDVKM. V dropped 9 bases and J dropped 1 base, with 12 bases sitting between them. This CDR3 contains 14 residues. CDR3 nucleotide sequence: TGTGCCAGTCACAGGGATCTGAACACCGGGGAGCTGTTTTTT. This gives the protein CASHRDLNTGELFF.

In DNA, the CDR3 is TGCAGCGTGCCGGGACAGGGGCCCTCTGGGGCCAACGTCCTGACTTTC. Translated: CSVPGQGPSGANVLTF. The V call is TRBV29-1, the J call TRBJ2-6; 10 bases align to TRBD1. This CDR3 is 16 amino acids long. The germline V gene encodes CDR1 SQVTM and CDR2 ANQGSEA. The V gene end was trimmed by 6 bases and the J gene end by 0 bases; junction bases not matched to a gene: 5.

This clonotype was detected once. The rearrangement uses TRBV27 and TRBJ2-7; 11 bases are shared with TRBD2. With V trimmed by 8 bases and J by 4 bases, 7 bases remained unmatched. CDR3 length: 14 amino acids. The germline V gene encodes CDR1 MNHEY and CDR2 SMNVEV (reference sequence). CDR3 protein: CASAQGTSGYEQYF. CDR3 nucleotides: TGTGCCAGCGCCCAGGGGACTAGCGGTTACGAGCAGTACTTC.